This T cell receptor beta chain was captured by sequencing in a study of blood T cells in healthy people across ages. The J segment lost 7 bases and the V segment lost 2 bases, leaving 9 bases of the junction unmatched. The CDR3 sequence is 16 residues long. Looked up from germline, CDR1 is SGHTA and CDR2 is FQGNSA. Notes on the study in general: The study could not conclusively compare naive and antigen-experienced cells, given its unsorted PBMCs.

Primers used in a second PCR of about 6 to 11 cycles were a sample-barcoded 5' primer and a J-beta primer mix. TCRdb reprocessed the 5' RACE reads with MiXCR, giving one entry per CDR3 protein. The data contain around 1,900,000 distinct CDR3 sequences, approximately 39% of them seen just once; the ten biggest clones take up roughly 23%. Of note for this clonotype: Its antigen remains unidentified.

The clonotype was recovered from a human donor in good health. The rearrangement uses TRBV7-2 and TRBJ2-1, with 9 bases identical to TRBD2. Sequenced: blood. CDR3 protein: CASSLRRGGPWNEQFF. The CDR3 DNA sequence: TGTGCCAGCAGCTTAAGGCGGGGGGGGCCCTGGAATGAGCAGTTCTTC.